What follows is one TCR beta chain and its context. CDR3 length equals 12 residues. Looked up from germline, CDR1 is MNHEY and CDR2 is SVGAGI. J was trimmed by 8 bases and V by 5 bases; bases with no gene match: 2. The sample belongs to a study of shared T cell receptors in the human thymus. Profiling relied on immunoSEQ multiplex PCR, and the TCRdb table lists in-frame clones only, not all of them. The table has under 700,000 clones, 70% to 80% seen once. Another study also made use of these data, one on human thymus T cells. From that second work: Resections from corrective heart surgery supplied the thymus tissue. In thymic and blood repertoires alike, V and J usage looked biased.

The chain couples TRBV6-5 to TRBJ2-1; 8 bases agree with TRBD2. The clonotype comes from a boy younger than two with a congenital heart defect. The sequenced sample was thymocytes. The CDR3 nucleotides are TGTGCCAGCAGTCGGGGACTAGATGAGCAGTTCTTC. Its translation is CASSRGLDEQFF.